These 3 T cell receptor beta chains were sequenced from one sample in a study of blood T cell repertoires in COVID-19. Here immunoSEQ multiplex PCR was the method, and the copy in TCRdb shows in-frame clones only, minus some. The table lists tens of thousands of clones, roughly 90% of them singletons. Sequencing was carried out using peripheral blood. The receptors derive from an older woman with acute or convalescent COVID-19.

This clone appeared a few times. V gene TRBV19 combines with J gene TRBJ1-5; 8 bases match TRBD1. Trimming took 1 base from V and 2 from J; bases not matched to a gene: 4. CDR3 size: 16 residues. Germline V CDR1 and CDR2: LNHDA, SQIVND (reference sequence). The CDR3 is CASSIGRGRGNQPQHF. The CDR3 DNA reads as TGTGCCAGTAGTATAGGCAGGGGGCGAGGCAATCAGCCCCAGCATTTT.

This rearrangement joins TRBV7-9 to TRBJ2-5; the match to TRBD2 covers 7 bases. The CDR3 extends over 16 amino acids. J lost 5 bases, V lost 1 base, and 10 bases had no gene match. Germline V gene sequence: CDR1 SEHNR, CDR2 FQNEAQ (reference sequence). The CDR3 loop is CASSLGETAGQETQYF. In DNA, the CDR3 is TGTGCCAGCAGCTTAGGTGAGACAGCGGGGCAGGAGACCCAGTACTTC. Full variable domain (missing parts from reference TRBV7-9 and TRBJ2-5): DTGVSQNPRHKITKRGQNVTFRCDPISEHNRLYWYRQTLGQGPEFLTYFQNEAQLEKSRLLSDRFSAERPKGSFSTLEIQRTEQGDSAMYLCASSLGETAGQETQYFGPGTRLLVL.

The chain combines TRBV18 with TRBJ2-5, with D unresolved. Germline V gene lookup returns CDR1 KGHSH and CDR2 LQKENI. This CDR3 has 10 residues. Trimming cost V 7 bases and J 5 bases, with 5 bases left between them. The CDR3 DNA reads TGTGCCAGCTTCCAGGAGACCCAGTACTTC. Protein product: CASFQETQYF.